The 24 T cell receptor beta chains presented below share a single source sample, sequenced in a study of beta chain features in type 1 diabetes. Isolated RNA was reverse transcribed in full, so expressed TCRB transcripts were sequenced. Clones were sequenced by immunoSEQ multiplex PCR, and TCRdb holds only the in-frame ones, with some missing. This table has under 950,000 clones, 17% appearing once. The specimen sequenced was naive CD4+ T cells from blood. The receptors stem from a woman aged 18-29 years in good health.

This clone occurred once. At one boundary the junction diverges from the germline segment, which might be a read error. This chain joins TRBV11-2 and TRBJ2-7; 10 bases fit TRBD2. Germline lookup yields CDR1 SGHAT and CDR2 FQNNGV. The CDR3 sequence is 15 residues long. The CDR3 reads CTSSLVLAGANEQYF. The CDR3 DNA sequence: TGTACCAGCAGCTTAGTTCTAGCGGGAGCTAACGAGCAGTACTTC.

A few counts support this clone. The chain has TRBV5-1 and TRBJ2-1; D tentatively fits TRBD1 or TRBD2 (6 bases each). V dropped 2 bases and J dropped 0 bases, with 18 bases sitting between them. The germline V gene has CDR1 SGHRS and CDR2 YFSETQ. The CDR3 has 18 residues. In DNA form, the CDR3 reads TGCGCCAGCAGCTTCCCGGAGGGGGGTGGAGGCTCCTACAATGAGCAGTTCTTC. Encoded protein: CASSFPEGGGGSYNEQFF. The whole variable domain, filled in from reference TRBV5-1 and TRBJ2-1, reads KAGVTQTPRYLIKTRGQQVTLSCSPISGHRSVSWYQQTPGQGLQFLFEYFSETQRNKGNFPGRFSGRQFSNSRSEMNVSTLELGDSALYLCASSFPEGGGGSYNEQFFGPGTRLTVL.

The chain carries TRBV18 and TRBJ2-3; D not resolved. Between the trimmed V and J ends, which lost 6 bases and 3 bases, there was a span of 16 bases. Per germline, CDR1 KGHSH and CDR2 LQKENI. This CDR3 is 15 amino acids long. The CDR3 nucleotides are TGTGCCAGCTCCGCCGGGCTCCTCCAGACAGATACGCAGTATTTT. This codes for CASSAGLLQTDTQYF.

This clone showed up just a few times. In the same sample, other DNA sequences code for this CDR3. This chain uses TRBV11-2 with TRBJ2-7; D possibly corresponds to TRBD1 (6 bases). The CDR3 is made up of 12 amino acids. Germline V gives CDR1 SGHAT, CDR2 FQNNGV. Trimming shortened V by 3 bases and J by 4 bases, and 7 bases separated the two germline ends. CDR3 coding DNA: TGTGCCAGCAGCTTGGGGGCATACGAGCAGTACTTC. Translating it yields CASSLGAYEQYF.

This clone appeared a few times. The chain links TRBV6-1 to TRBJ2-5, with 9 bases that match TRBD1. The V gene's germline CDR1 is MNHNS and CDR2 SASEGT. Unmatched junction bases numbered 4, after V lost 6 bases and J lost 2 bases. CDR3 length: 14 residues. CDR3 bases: TGTGCCAGCAGCCGGGACAGGGCACAAGAGACCCAGTACTTC. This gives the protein CASSRDRAQETQYF.

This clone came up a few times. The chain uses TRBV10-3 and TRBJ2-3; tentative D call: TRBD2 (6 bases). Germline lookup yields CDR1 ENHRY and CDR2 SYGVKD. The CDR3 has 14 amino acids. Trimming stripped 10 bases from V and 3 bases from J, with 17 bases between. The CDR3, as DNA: TGTGCCACCATTAGCGGCATGTCGACAGATACGCAGTATTTT. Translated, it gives CATISGMSTDTQYF.

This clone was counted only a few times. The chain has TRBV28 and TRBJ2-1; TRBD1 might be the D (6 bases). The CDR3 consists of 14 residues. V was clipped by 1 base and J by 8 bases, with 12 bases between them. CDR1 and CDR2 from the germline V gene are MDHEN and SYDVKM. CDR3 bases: TGTGCCAGCAGTTTATATCTTGGGGGCGATGAGCAGTTCTTC. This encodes CASSLYLGGDEQFF.

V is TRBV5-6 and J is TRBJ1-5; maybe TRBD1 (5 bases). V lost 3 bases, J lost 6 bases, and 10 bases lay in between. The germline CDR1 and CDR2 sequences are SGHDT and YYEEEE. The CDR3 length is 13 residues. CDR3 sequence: CASSWGERQPQHF. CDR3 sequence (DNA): TGTGCCAGCAGCTGGGGGGAACGTCAGCCCCAGCATTTT.

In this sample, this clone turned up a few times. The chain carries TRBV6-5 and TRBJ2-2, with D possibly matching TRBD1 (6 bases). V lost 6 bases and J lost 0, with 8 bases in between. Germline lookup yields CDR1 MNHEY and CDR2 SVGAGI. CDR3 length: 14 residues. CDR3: CASSWTANTGELFF. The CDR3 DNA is TGTGCCAGCAGCTGGACAGCGAACACCGGGGAGCTGTTTTTT.

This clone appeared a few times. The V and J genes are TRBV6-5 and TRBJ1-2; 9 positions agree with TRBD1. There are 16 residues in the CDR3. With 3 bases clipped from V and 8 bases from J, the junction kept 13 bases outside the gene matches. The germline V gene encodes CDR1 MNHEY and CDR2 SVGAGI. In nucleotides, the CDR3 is TGTGCCAGCAGTTATCAGCCTACGGACAGGGGTTACGGCTACACCTTC. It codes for CASSYQPTDRGYGYTF.

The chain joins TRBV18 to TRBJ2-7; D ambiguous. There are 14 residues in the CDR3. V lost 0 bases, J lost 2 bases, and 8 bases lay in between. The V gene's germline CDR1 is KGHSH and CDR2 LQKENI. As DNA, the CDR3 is TGTGCCAGCTCACCACCGCCAGCCCCCTACGAGCAGTACTTC. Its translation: CASSPPPAPYEQYF.

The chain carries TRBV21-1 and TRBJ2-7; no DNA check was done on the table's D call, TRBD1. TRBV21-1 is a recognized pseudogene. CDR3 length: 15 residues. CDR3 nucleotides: TGTGCCAGCAGCAAAGGGACACTAAGACCCTACGAGCAGTACTTC. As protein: CASSKGTLRPYEQYF.

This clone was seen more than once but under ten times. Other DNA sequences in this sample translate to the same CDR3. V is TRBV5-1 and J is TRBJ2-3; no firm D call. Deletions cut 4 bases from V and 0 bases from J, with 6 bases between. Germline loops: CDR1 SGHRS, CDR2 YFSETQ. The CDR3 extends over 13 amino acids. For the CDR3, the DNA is TGCGCCAGCAGCCCTCCTAGCACAGATACGCAGTATTTT. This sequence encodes CASSPPSTDTQYF.

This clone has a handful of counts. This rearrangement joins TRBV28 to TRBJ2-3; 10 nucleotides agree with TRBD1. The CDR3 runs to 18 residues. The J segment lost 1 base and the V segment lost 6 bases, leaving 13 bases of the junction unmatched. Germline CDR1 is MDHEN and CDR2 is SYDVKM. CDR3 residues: CASSSPGTGVQGTDTQYF. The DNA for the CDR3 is TGTGCCAGCAGCTCTCCAGGGACAGGGGTGCAAGGCACAGATACGCAGTATTTT.

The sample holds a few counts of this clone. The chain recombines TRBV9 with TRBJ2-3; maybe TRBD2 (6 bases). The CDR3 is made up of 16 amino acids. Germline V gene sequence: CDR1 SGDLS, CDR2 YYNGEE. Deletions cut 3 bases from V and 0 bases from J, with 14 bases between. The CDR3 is CASSALAHLSTDTQYF. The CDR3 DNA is TGTGCCAGCAGCGCACTAGCCCACCTTAGCACAGATACGCAGTATTTT.

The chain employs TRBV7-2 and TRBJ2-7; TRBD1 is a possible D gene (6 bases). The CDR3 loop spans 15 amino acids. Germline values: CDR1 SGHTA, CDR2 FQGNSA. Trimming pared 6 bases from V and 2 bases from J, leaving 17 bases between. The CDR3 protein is CASSMTGFITYEQYF. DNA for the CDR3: TGTGCCAGCAGTATGACAGGATTCATCACCTACGAGCAGTACTTC.

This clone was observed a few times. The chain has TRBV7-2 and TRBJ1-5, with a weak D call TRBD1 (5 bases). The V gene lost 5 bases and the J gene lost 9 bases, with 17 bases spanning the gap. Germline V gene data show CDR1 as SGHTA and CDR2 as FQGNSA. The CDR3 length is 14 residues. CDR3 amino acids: CASSVTSGARPQHF. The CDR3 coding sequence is TGTGCCAGCAGCGTAACCTCCGGGGCCCGGCCCCAGCATTTT.

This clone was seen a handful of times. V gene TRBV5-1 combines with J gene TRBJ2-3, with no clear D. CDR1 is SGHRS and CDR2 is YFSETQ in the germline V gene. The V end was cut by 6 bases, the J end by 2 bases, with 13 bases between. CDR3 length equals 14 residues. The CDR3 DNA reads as TGCGCCAGCACTCCTTTGGGCGTCACAGATACGCAGTATTTT. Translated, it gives CASTPLGVTDTQYF.

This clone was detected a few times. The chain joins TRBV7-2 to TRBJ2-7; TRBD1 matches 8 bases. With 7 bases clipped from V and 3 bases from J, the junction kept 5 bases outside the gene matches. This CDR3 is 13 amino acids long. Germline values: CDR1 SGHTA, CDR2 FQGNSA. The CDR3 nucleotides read TGTGCCAGCACCCTCGACAGGGGCTACGAGCAGTACTTC. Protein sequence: CASTLDRGYEQYF.

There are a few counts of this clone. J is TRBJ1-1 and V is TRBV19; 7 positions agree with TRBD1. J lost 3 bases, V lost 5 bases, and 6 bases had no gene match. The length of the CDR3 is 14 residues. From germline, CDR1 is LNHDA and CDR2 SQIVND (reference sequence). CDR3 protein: CASSSPGQYTEAFF. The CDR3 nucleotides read TGTGCCAGTAGTTCACCGGGACAGTACACTGAAGCTTTCTTT.

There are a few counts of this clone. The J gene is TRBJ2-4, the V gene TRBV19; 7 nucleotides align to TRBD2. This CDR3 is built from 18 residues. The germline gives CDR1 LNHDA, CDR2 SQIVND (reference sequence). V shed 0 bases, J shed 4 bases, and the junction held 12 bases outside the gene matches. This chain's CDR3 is CASSIELGASGWKNIQYF. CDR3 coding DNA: TGTGCCAGTAGTATAGAGTTGGGCGCTAGCGGCTGGAAAAACATTCAGTACTTC.

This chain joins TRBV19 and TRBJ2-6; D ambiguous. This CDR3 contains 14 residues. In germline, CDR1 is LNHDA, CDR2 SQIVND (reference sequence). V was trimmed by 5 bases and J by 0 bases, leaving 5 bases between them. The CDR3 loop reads CASSHNSGANVLTF. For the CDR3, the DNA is TGTGCCAGTAGTCACAACTCTGGGGCCAACGTCCTGACTTTC.

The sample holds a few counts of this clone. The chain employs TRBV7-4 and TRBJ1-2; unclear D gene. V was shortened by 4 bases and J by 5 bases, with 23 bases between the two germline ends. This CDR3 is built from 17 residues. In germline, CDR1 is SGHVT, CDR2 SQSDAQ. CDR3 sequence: CASSYGESRAAGYGYTF. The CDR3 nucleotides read TGTGCCAGCAGCTACGGTGAATCGAGGGCCGCGGGGTATGGCTACACCTTC.

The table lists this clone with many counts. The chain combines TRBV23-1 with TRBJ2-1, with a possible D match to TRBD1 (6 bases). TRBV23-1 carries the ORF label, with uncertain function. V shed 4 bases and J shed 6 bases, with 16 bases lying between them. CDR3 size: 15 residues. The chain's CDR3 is CASSRVSSRGNEQFF. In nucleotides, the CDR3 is TGCGCCAGCAGTCGCGTGAGCTCCAGGGGCAATGAGCAGTTCTTC.